Included here is one TCR beta chain sequence, with context. The CDR3 contains 15 residues. Germline V gives CDR1 SGHTA, CDR2 FQGNSA. The germline V and J ends were trimmed by 5 bases and 2 bases, with 13 bases remaining between them. Here immunoSEQ multiplex PCR was the method, and the copy in TCRdb shows in-frame clones only, minus some. There are approximately 170,000 clones in the sample; around 85% occur only once, and 9.5% to 12% lies in the top ten. The sample is drawn from a study of blood T cell repertoires in COVID-19. The V and J genes are TRBV7-2 and TRBJ1-5; perhaps TRBD1 as D (6 bases). The clonotype was recovered from a woman aged 55-75 years with COVID-19, enrolled during active disease. The specimen sequenced was peripheral blood. The chain's CDR3 is CASSPQGFGNQPQHF. The DNA for the CDR3 is TGTGCCAGCAGCCCCCAGGGGTTTGGCAATCAGCCCCAGCATTTT.